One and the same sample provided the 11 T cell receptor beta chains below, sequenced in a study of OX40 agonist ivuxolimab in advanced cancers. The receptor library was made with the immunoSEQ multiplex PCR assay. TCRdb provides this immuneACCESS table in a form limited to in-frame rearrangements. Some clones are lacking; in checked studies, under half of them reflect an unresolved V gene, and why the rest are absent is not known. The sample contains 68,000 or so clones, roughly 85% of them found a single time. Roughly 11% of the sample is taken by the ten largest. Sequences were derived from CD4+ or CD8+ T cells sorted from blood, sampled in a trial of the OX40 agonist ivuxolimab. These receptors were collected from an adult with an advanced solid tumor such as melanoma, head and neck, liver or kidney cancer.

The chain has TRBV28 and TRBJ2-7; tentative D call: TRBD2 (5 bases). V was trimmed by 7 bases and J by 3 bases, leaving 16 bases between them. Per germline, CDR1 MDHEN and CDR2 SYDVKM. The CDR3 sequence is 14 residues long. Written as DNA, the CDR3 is TGTGCCAGCATTCCCCACGGACGGGACTACGAGCAGTACTTC. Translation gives CASIPHGRDYEQYF. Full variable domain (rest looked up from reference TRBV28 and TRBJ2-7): DVKVTQSSRYLVKRTGEKVFLECVQDMDHENMFWYRQDPGLGLRLIYFSYDVKMKEKGDIPEGYSVSREKKERFSLILESASTNQTSMYLCASIPHGRDYEQYFGPGTRLTVT.

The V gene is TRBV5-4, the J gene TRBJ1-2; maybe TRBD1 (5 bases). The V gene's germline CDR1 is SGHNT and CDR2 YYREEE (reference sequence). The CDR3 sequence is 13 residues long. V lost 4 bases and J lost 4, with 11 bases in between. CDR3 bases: TGTGCCAGCAGCCTTGGGACGACCTATGGCTACACCTTC. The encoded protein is CASSLGTTYGYTF.

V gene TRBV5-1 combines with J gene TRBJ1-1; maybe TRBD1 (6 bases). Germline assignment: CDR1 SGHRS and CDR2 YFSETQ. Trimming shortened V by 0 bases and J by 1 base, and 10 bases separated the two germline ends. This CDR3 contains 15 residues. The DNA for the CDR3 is TGCGCCAGCAGCTTGGATACAGGGCGGAACACTGAAGCTTTCTTT. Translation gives CASSLDTGRNTEAFF.

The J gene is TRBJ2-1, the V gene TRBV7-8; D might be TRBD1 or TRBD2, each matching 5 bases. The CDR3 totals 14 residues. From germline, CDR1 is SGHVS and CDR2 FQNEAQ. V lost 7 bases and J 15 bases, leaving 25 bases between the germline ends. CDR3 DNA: TGTGCCAGCACCTCGGGACCAACTGAGACACCTAGGTTCTTC. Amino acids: CASTSGPTETPRFF.

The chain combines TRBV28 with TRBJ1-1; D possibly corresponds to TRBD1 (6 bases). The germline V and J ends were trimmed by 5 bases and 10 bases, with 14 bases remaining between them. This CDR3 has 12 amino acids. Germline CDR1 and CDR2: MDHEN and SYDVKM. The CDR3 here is CASSPNREAAFF. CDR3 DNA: TGTGCCAGCAGTCCCAACAGGGAGGCAGCTTTCTTT.

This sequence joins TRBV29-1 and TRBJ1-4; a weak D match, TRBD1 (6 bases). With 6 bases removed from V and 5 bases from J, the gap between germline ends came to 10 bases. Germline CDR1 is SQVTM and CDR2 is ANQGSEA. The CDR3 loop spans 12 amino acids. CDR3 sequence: CSVQQGNEKLFF. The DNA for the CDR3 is TGCAGCGTCCAACAGGGAAATGAAAAACTGTTTTTT.

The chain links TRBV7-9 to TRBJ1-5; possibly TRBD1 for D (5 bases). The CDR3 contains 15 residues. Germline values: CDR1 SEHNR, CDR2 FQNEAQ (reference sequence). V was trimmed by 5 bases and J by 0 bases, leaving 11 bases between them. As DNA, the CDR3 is TGTGCCAGCAGCCACACCAGGGATAGCAATCAGCCCCAGCATTTT. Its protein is CASSHTRDSNQPQHF.

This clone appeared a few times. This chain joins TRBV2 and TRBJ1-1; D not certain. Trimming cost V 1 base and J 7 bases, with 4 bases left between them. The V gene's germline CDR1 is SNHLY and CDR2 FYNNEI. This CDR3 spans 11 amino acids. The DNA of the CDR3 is TGTGCCAGCAGTGAAGGGTTTGAAGCTTTCTTT. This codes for CASSEGFEAFF.

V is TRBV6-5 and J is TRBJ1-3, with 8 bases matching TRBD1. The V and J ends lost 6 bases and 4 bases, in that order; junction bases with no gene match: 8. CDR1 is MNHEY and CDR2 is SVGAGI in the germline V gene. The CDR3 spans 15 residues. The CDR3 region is CASSRSGTGGNTIYF. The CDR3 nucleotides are TGTGCCAGCAGCCGATCAGGGACAGGCGGAAACACCATATATTTT.

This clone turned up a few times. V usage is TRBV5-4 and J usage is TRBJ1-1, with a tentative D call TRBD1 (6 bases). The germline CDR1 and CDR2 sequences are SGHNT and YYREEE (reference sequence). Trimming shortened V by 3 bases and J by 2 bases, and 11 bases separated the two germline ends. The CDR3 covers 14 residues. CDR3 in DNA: TGTGCCAGCAGCTGGGGACAACTAAACACTGAAGCTTTCTTT. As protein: CASSWGQLNTEAFF.

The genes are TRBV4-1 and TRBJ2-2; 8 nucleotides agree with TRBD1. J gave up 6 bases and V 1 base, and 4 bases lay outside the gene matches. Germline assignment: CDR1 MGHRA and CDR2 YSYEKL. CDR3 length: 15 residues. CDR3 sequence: CASSQGTGSAGELFF. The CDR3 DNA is TGCGCCAGCAGCCAAGGGACAGGGTCAGCCGGGGAGCTGTTTTTT.